These 25 T cell receptor beta chains were sequenced from one sample in a study of blood T cell repertoires in COVID-19 (dated by TCRdb to the early 2020s). Receptor amplification or capture employed the immunoSEQ multiplex PCR assay. The immuneACCESS repertoire file appears here via TCRdb, limited to in-frame rearrangements. These files lack a portion of the clones; in checked studies, under half of the deficit traces to unresolved V genes, and the cause of the others is not known. The sample contains about 94,000 clones, more than 70% of them found a single time. Approximately 7.4% of the sample is in the top ten clones. Material for sequencing was peripheral blood. The receptors come from a human donor with acute or convalescent COVID-19. The donor label of this sample is uncertain.

This chain uses TRBV19 with TRBJ2-6, with D perhaps TRBD1 (6 bases). Trimming removed 7 bases at V and 0 bases at J, with 13 bases between. Germline V gene sequence: CDR1 LNHDA, CDR2 SQIVND (reference sequence). The CDR3 sequence is 16 residues long. CDR3 DNA: TGTGCCAGTACAGGACAGAGGGACTCTGGGGCCAACGTCCTGACTTTC. Its translation: CASTGQRDSGANVLTF.

This chain's CDR3 is CASSWDSLRGEQYF. The CDR3 bases are TGTGCCAGCAGCTGGGACAGCTTAAGGGGCGAGCAGTACTTC. V usage is TRBV5-4 and J usage is TRBJ2-7, with TRBD1 identical over 7 bases. Germline lookup yields CDR1 SGHNT and CDR2 YYREEE (reference sequence). The CDR3 is 14 residues long. The trim removed 3 bases at V and 6 bases at J, leaving 9 bases unmatched.

This rearrangement joins TRBV10-3 to TRBJ2-7, with 8 bases matching TRBD2. The CDR3 has 14 amino acids. The V gene end was trimmed by 3 bases and the J gene end by 3 bases; junction bases not matched to a gene: 4. Germline values: CDR1 ENHRY, CDR2 SYGVKD. DNA for the CDR3: TGTGCCATCAGTGAAAGGCGGGAGGTCTACGAGCAGTACTTC. Its translation: CAISERREVYEQYF.

The chain has TRBV11-2 and TRBJ2-6; a weak D match, TRBD2 (7 bases). Germline CDR1 and CDR2: SGHAT and FQNNGV. Trimming pared 3 bases from V and 0 bases from J, leaving 9 bases between. The CDR3 sequence is 16 residues long. As DNA, the CDR3 is TGTGCCAGCAGCTTGAGGGGGGGCTCTGGGGCCAACGTCCTGACTTTC. Protein product: CASSLRGGSGANVLTF.

This sequence joins TRBV30 and TRBJ1-6; D might be TRBD1 (6 bases). This CDR3 region has 12 residues. The ends were cut back, 5 bases at V and 6 bases at J, with 8 bases in the middle. Germline V gene data show CDR1 as GTSNPN and CDR2 as SVGIG (reference sequence). This CDR3 is CAWGQINSPLHF. CDR3 sequence (DNA): TGTGCCTGGGGACAGATTAATTCACCCCTCCACTTT.

The V call is TRBV5-1, the J call TRBJ2-5; 10 bases match TRBD2. Losses at the gene ends were 4 bases for V and 1 base for J; bases not matched to a gene: 4. CDR1 is SGHRS, CDR2 YFSETQ, per germline. The CDR3 sequence is 15 residues long. CDR3 nucleotides: TGCGCCAGCAGCGGGAGCGGGGGGGGCCAAGAGACCCAGTACTTC. Protein sequence: CASSGSGGGQETQYF.

The chain recombines TRBV28 with TRBJ1-5, with 7 bases identical to TRBD1. The CDR3 sequence is 15 residues long. Germline-derived CDR1 and CDR2 are MDHEN and SYDVKM. The ends lost 6 bases at V and 4 bases at J; junction bases unmatched: 9. CDR3 sequence: CASSTNRGGNQPQHF. CDR3 coding DNA: TGTGCCAGCAGCACTAACAGGGGTGGGAATCAGCCCCAGCATTTT. Combining the CDR3 with reference TRBV28 and TRBJ1-5 gives the whole variable domain DVKVTQSSRYLVKRTGEKVFLECVQDMDHENMFWYRQDPGLGLRLIYFSYDVKMKEKGDIPEGYSVSREKKERFSLILESASTNQTSMYLCASSTNRGGNQPQHFGDGTRLSIL.

The chain employs TRBV6-2 or TRBV6-3 and TRBJ2-5; 8 bases fit TRBD2. This CDR3 has 15 residues. From germline, CDR1 is MNHEY and CDR2 SVGEGT. Trimming took 2 bases from V and 4 from J; bases not matched to a gene: 6. CDR3 region: CASSYNAGGSETQYF. The CDR3 region has the DNA TGTGCCAGCAGTTACAATGCGGGGGGATCAGAGACCCAGTACTTC.

This clone occurred a few times. This chain joins TRBV7-2 and TRBJ2-7; weak D call: TRBD2 (6 bases). V was clipped by 2 bases and J by 1 base, with 12 bases between them. This CDR3 is built from 15 residues. Germline V gene data show CDR1 as SGHTA and CDR2 as FQGNSA. DNA for the CDR3: TGTGCCAGCAGCTTACGGTCCGGGACTTCCTACGAGCAGTACTTC. It translates to CASSLRSGTSYEQYF. The whole variable domain, filled in from reference TRBV7-2 and TRBJ2-7, reads GAGVSQSPSNKVTEKGKDVELRCDPISGHTALYWYRQSLGQGLEFLIYFQGNSAPDKSGLPSDRFSAERTGGSVSTLTIQRTQQEDSAVYLCASSLRSGTSYEQYFGPGTRLTVT.

The genes are TRBV5-1 and TRBJ2-2, with TRBD2 matching 7 bases. After removal of 2 bases from V and 5 bases from J, the junction contained 6 bases not matched to a gene. This CDR3 has 15 amino acids. Germline CDR1 is SGHRS and CDR2 is YFSETQ. The CDR3 loop reads CASSFLMRGTGELFF. CDR3 DNA sequence: TGCGCCAGCAGCTTTTTAATGCGGGGGACCGGGGAGCTGTTTTTT.

The chain carries TRBV7-6 and TRBJ1-6; TRBD1 matches 12 bases. The germline gives CDR1 SGHVS, CDR2 FNYEAQ. CDR3 size: 18 residues. With V trimmed by 3 bases and J by 4 bases, 7 bases remained unmatched. CDR3 sequence (DNA): TGTGCCAGCAGCTTGGGGACAGGGGGCAGGAATTATAATTCACCCCTCCACTTT. Protein sequence: CASSLGTGGRNYNSPLHF. Full variable domain (outside the CDR3, taken from reference TRBV7-6 and TRBJ1-6): GAGVSQSPRYKVTKRGQDVALRCDPISGHVSLYWYRQALGQGPEFLTYFNYEAQQDKSGLPNDRFSAERPEGSISTLTIQRTEQRDSAMYRCASSLGTGGRNYNSPLHFGNGTRLTVT.

The chain combines TRBV24-1 with TRBJ1-5, with D uncertain. The CDR3 has 16 residues. With 4 bases removed from V and 4 bases from J, the gap between germline ends came to 16 bases. Germline V gene data show CDR1 as KGHDR and CDR2 as SFDVKD. In DNA form, the CDR3 reads TGTGCCACCAGTGACGCCGGCGGTTCAAGTAATCAGCCCCAGCATTTT. Amino acids: CATSDAGGSSNQPQHF.

The chain joins TRBV3-1 (or the pseudogene TRBV3-2) to TRBJ1-2; 7 nucleotides align to TRBD1. Germline lookup yields CDR1 LGHDT and CDR2 YNNKEL (reference sequence). J lost 4 bases, V lost 4 bases, and 12 bases had no gene match. The CDR3 is 16 amino acids. CDR3 nucleotides: TGTGCCAGCAGCCCCTTCTACCAGGGGGGAGCCTATGGCTACACCTTC. As protein: CASSPFYQGGAYGYTF.

J is TRBJ2-2 and V is TRBV2, with 8 nucleotides matching TRBD2. This CDR3 is 14 amino acids long. V gave up 9 bases and J gave up 6 bases; unmatched junction bases: 9. CDR1 SNHLY and CDR2 FYNNEI come from the germline V gene. The CDR3 region has the DNA TGTGCCAGTAAAGGGACTAGTCAAGCCGGGGAGCTGTTTTTT. Protein product: CASKGTSQAGELFF.

The chain uses TRBV2 and TRBJ1-1; 7 nucleotides match TRBD1. Germline assignment: CDR1 SNHLY and CDR2 FYNNEI. The CDR3 runs 15 residues. V lost 3 bases to trimming and J lost 0 bases; unmatched junction nucleotides: 4. DNA for the CDR3: TGTGCCAGCAGTGAGGGGACAGCCATGAACACTGAAGCTTTCTTT. The encoded protein is CASSEGTAMNTEAFF. Combining the CDR3 with reference TRBV2 and TRBJ1-1 gives the whole variable domain EPEVTQTPSHQVTQMGQEVILRCVPISNHLYFYWYRQILGQKVEFLVSFYNNEISEKSEIFDDQFSVERPDGSNFTLKIRSTKLEDSAMYFCASSEGTAMNTEAFFGQGTRLTVV.

The rearrangement joins TRBV5-8 to TRBJ2-2; D is perhaps TRBD1 (6 bases). Trimming stripped 0 bases from V and 4 bases from J, with 7 bases between. The CDR3 has 14 residues. CDR1 SGHTS and CDR2 YDEGEE come from the germline V gene. The DNA of the CDR3 is TGTGCCAGCAGCTTGGGGGGGCGCACCGGGGAGCTGTTTTTT. Amino acid sequence: CASSLGGRTGELFF.

This chain uses TRBV21-1 with TRBJ2-2; TRBD1, the table's D call, was not compared with the DNA. TRBV21-1 is noted as a pseudogene. There are 15 residues in the CDR3. This chain's CDR3 is CASNWDRWYTGELFF. DNA of the CDR3: TGTGCCAGCAACTGGGACAGGTGGTACACCGGGGAGCTGTTTTTT.

The chain has TRBV28 and TRBJ1-4; a weak D match, TRBD1 (5 bases). This CDR3 comprises 16 residues. V lost 1 base and J 6 bases, leaving 15 bases between the germline ends. CDR1 and CDR2 from the germline V gene are MDHEN and SYDVKM. CDR3 region: CASSLSGGGFDEKLFF. The CDR3 coding sequence is TGTGCCAGCAGTTTATCTGGGGGGGGGTTTGATGAAAAACTGTTTTTT.

The CDR3 DNA sequence: TGTGCCAGCAGCTTAGCACGGGGTAAGAATGAGCAGTTCTTC. Translating it yields CASSLARGKNEQFF. The V gene is TRBV7-8, the J gene TRBJ2-1; D possibly corresponds to TRBD2 (5 bases). V lost 0 bases and J lost 7, with 10 bases in between. CDR3 size: 14 residues. CDR1 and CDR2 from the germline V gene are SGHVS and FQNEAQ.

CDR3 bases: TGTGCCAGCAGCCCAGAAGGGGTGAGCTATGGCTACACCTTC. This gives the protein CASSPEGVSYGYTF. This chain links TRBV9 with TRBJ1-2; a possible D gene is TRBD1 (5 bases). Per germline, CDR1 SGDLS and CDR2 YYNGEE. This CDR3 spans 14 amino acids. The V and J ends lost 4 bases and 4 bases respectively, with 14 bases between them.

This clone was seen just once. The V gene is TRBV6-6, the J gene TRBJ1-2; the D gene is possibly TRBD1 (6 bases). Per germline, CDR1 MNHNY and CDR2 SVGAGI (reference sequence). V lost 5 bases, J lost 6 bases, and 16 bases lay in between. This CDR3 region has 14 residues. The CDR3 nucleotides read TGTGCCAGCAGTATACCGGGGGGGGCGAATGGCTACACCTTC. It translates to CASSIPGGANGYTF.

V usage is TRBV28 and J usage is TRBJ1-4, with D perhaps matching TRBD1 (6 bases). The CDR3 runs 14 residues. Trimming stripped 5 bases from V and 8 bases from J, with 15 bases between. CDR1 is MDHEN and CDR2 is SYDVKM in the germline V gene. The CDR3 coding sequence is TGTGCCAGCAGTACGGACAGTAGGTGGGAAAAACTGTTTTTT. Translating it yields CASSTDSRWEKLFF.

The rearrangement uses TRBV5-1 and TRBJ2-2, with 11 nucleotides matching TRBD1. The CDR3 is made up of 15 amino acids. Germline V lookup: CDR1 SGHRS, CDR2 YFSETQ. Trimming at V came to 2 bases and at J to 4 bases, leaving 1 base not matched to a gene. CDR3 sequence: CASSFGQGATGELFF. For the CDR3, the DNA is TGCGCCAGCAGCTTTGGACAGGGGGCCACCGGGGAGCTGTTTTTT.

The chain is built from TRBV15 and TRBJ2-1, with D possibly matching TRBD2 (5 bases). Between the trimmed V and J ends, which lost 0 bases and 6 bases, there was a span of 9 bases. The CDR3 runs to 14 residues. Germline CDR1 reads LNHNV; CDR2 reads YYDKDF (reference sequence). CDR3 coding DNA: TGTGCCACCAGCAGAGATCCGGGGTTCAATGAGCAGTTCTTC. It codes for CATSRDPGFNEQFF.

The V and J genes are TRBV5-8 and TRBJ1-1; TRBD1 matches 9 bases. The germline gives CDR1 SGHTS, CDR2 YDEGEE. The CDR3 sequence is 14 residues long. With V trimmed by 3 bases and J by 4 bases, 4 bases remained unmatched. The DNA for the CDR3 is TGTGCCAGCAGCTCAAGGACAGGGGTCACTGAAGCTTTCTTT. It codes for CASSSRTGVTEAFF.